This T cell receptor (beta chain) was observed in a study of blood T cell repertoires in COVID-19. Looking at the study overall: The samples span acute and convalescent COVID-19 from the United States, Italy and Spain.

The CDR3 totals 13 residues. This table comes from immunoSEQ multiplex PCR, and its TCRdb copy is limited to in-frame clones, with some not included. The data show 650,000 to 800,000 clones, approximately 90% seen once. J is TRBJ1-4 and V is TRBV21-1. TRBV21-1 is labeled a pseudogene. This clonotype was sampled from a woman in her late teens or twenties with acute or convalescent COVID-19. Sequencing was done on a sample of peripheral blood. The CDR3 DNA reads as TGTGCCAGCAGCAGGGGGGTTGGTGAAAAACTGTTTTTT. It specifies CASSRGVGEKLFF.